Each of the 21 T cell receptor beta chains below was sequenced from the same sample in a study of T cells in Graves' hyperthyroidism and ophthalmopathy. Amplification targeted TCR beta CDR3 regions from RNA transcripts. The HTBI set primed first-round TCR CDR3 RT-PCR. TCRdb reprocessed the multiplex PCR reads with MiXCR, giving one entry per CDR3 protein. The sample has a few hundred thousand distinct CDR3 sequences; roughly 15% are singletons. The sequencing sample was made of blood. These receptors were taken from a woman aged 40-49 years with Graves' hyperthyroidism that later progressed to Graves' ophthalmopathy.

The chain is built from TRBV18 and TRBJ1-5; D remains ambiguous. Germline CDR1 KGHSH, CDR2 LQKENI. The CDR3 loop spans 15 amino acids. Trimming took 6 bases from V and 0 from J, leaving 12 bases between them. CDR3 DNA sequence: TGTGCCAGCTCGCCAGGCTACGGTAGCAATCAGCCCCAGCATTTT. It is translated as CASSPGYGSNQPQHF.

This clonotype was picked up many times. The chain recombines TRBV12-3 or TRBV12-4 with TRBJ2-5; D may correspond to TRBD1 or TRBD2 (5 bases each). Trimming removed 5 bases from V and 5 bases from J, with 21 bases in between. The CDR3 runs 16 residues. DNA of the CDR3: TGTGCCAGCAGTCAAACCTGGGACCCAGTTTTGGAGACCCAGTACTTC. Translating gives CASSQTWDPVLETQYF.

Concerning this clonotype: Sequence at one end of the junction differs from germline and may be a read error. The CDR3 region has the DNA TGTGCCAGCGGCTTAGGACAGAGCACAGATACGCAGTATTTT. It yields the protein CASGLGQSTDTQYF. The chain is built from TRBV7-2 and TRBJ2-3; TRBD1 might be the D (6 bases). There are 14 residues in the CDR3. CDR1 SGHTA and CDR2 FQGNSA come from the germline V gene.

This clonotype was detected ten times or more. The CDR3 is CASSPPGQGAPDTQYF. CDR3 nucleotide sequence: TGTGCCAGCAGTCCTCCGGGACAGGGTGCTCCAGATACGCAGTATTTT. The J gene is TRBJ2-3, the V gene TRBV28, with TRBD1 matching over 9 bases. This CDR3 is built from 16 residues. Trimming at V came to 5 bases and at J to 4 bases, leaving 10 bases not matched to a gene. CDR1 and CDR2 from the germline V gene are MDHEN and SYDVKM.

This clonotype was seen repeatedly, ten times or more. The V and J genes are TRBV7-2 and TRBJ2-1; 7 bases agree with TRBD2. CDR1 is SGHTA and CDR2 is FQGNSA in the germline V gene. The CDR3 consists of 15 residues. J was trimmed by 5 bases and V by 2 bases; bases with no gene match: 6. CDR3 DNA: TGTGCCAGCAGCTTAACCTCTAGCGGACACAATGAGCAGTTCTTC. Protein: CASSLTSSGHNEQFF. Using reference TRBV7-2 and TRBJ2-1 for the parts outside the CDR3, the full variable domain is GAGVSQSPSNKVTEKGKDVELRCDPISGHTALYWYRQSLGQGLEFLIYFQGNSAPDKSGLPSDRFSAERTGGSVSTLTIQRTQQEDSAVYLCASSLTSSGHNEQFFGPGTRLTVL.

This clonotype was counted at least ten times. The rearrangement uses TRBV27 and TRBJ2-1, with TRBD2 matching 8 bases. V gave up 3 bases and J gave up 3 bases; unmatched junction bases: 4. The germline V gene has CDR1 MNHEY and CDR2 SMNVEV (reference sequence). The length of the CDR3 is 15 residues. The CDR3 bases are TGTGCCAGCAGTTTTTCCGGGAGGGGCTACAATGAGCAGTTCTTC. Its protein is CASSFSGRGYNEQFF.

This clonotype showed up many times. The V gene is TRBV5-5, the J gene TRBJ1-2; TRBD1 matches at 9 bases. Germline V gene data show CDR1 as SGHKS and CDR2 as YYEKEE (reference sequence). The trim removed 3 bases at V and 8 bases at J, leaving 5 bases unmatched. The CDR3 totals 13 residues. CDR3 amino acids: CASSWGQGYGYTF. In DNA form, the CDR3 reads TGTGCCAGCAGCTGGGGACAGGGCTACGGCTACACCTTC.

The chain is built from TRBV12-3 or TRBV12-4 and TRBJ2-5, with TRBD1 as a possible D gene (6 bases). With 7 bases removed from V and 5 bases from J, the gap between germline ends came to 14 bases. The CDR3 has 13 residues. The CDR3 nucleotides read TGTGCCAGCACTCTCACAGGGAAGGAGACCCAGTACTTC. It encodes CASTLTGKETQYF.

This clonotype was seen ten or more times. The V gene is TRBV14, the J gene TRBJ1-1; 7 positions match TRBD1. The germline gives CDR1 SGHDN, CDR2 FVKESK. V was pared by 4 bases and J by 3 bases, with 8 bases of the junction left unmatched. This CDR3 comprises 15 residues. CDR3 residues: CASSRATGFDTEAFF. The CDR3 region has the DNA TGTGCCAGCAGCCGAGCGACAGGGTTTGACACTGAAGCTTTCTTT.

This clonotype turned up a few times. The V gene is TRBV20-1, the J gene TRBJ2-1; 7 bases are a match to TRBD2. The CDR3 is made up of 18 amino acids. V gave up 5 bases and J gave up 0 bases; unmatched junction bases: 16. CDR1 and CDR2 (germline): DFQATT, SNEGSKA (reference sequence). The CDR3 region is CSAPKGGRKLSSYNEQFF. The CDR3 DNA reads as TGCAGTGCTCCAAAGGGAGGGCGGAAATTAAGCTCCTACAATGAGCAGTTCTTC.

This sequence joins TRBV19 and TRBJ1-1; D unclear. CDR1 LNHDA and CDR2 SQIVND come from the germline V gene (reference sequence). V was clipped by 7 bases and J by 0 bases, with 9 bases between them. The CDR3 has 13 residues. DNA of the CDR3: TGTGCCAGTACGACGGGCATGAACACTGAAGCTTTCTTT. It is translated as CASTTGMNTEAFF.

The CDR3 here is CASAGWFMNTEAFF. CDR3 nucleotides: TGTGCCAGTGCCGGCTGGTTCATGAACACTGAAGCTTTCTTT. The chain joins TRBV28 to TRBJ1-1; D is uncertain. This CDR3 comprises 14 residues. In germline, CDR1 is MDHEN, CDR2 SYDVKM. V shed 9 bases and J shed 0 bases, with 14 bases lying between them.

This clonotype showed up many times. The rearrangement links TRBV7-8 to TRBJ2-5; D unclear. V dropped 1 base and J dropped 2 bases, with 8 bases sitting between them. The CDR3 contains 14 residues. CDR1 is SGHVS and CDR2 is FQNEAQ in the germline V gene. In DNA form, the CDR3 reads TGTGCCAGCAGCTTAGGATGGGCTCAAGAGACCCAGTACTTC. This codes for CASSLGWAQETQYF.

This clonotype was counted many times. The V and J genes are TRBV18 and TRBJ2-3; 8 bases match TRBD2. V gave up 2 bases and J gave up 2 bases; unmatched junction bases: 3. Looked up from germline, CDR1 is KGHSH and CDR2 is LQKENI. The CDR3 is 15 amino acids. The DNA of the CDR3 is TGTGCCAGCTCACCAATACTAGCGGCCACAGATACGCAGTATTTT. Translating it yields CASSPILAATDTQYF. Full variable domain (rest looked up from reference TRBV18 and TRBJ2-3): NAGVMQNPRHLVRRRGQEARLRCSPMKGHSHVYWYRQLPEEGLKFMVYLQKENIIDESGMPKERFSAEFPKEGPSILRIQQVVRGDSAAYFCASSPILAATDTQYFGPGTRLTVL.

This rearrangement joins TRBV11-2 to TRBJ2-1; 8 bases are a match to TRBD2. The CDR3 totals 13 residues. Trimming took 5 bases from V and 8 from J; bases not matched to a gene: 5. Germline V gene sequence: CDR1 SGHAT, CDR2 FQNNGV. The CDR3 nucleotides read TGTGCCAGCAGCCAACGGGGGGGCCATGAGCAGTTCTTC. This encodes CASSQRGGHEQFF. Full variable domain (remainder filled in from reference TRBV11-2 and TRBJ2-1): EAGVAQSPRYKIIEKRQSVAFWCNPISGHATLYWYQQILGQGPKLLIQFQNNGVVDDSQLPKDRFSAERLKGVDSTLKIQPAKLEDSAVYLCASSQRGGHEQFFGPGTRLTVL.

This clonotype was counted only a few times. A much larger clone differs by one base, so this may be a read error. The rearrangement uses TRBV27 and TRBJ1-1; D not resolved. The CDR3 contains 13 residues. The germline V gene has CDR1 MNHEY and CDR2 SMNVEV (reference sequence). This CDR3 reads CASSLLPHTEACF. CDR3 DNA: TGTGCCAGCAGTTTATTACCTCACACTGAAGCTTGCTTT.

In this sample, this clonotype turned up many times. The CDR3 nucleotides read TGCAGTGCTAGATCAGGGGACACTGAAGCTTTCTTT. Residues: CSARSGDTEAFF. The gene calls are TRBV20-1 and TRBJ1-1, with D possibly being TRBD1 (6 bases). Germline lookup yields CDR1 DFQATT and CDR2 SNEGSKA (reference sequence). The CDR3 contains 12 residues. V was cut by 2 bases and J by 3 bases, with 7 bases left in between.

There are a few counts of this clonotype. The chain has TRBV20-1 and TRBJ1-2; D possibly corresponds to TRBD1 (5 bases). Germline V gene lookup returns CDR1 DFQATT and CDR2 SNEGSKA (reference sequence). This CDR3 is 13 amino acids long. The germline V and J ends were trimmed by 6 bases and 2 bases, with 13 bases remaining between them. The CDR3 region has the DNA TGCAGTGCCAGTGGGACTGGCAACTATGGCTACACCTTC. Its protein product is CSASGTGNYGYTF.

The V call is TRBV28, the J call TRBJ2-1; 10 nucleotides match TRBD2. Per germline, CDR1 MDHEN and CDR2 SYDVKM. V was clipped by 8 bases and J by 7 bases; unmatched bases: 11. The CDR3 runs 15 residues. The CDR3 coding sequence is TGTGCCAGCCTAATGCTAGCGGGAGTAGGTAATGAGCAGTTCTTC. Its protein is CASLMLAGVGNEQFF. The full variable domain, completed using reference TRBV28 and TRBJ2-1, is DVKVTQSSRYLVKRTGEKVFLECVQDMDHENMFWYRQDPGLGLRLIYFSYDVKMKEKGDIPEGYSVSREKKERFSLILESASTNQTSMYLCASLMLAGVGNEQFFGPGTRLTVL.

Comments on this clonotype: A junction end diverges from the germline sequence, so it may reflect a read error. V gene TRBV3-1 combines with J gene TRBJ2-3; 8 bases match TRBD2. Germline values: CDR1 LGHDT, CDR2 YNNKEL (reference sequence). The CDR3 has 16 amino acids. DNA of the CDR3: TGTGCCAGCAGCCCGGGGAGCGGGAGTTTCACAGGTACGCAGTATTTT. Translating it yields CASSPGSGSFTGTQYF.

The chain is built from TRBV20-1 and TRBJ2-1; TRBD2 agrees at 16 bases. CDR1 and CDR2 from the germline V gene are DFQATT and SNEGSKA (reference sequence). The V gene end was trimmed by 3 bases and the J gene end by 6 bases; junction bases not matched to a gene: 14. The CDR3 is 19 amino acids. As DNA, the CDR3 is TGCAGTGCTAGGATTTCGGGACTAGCGGGAGGGGTCGGGCCCAATGAGCAGTTCTTC. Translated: CSARISGLAGGVGPNEQFF.